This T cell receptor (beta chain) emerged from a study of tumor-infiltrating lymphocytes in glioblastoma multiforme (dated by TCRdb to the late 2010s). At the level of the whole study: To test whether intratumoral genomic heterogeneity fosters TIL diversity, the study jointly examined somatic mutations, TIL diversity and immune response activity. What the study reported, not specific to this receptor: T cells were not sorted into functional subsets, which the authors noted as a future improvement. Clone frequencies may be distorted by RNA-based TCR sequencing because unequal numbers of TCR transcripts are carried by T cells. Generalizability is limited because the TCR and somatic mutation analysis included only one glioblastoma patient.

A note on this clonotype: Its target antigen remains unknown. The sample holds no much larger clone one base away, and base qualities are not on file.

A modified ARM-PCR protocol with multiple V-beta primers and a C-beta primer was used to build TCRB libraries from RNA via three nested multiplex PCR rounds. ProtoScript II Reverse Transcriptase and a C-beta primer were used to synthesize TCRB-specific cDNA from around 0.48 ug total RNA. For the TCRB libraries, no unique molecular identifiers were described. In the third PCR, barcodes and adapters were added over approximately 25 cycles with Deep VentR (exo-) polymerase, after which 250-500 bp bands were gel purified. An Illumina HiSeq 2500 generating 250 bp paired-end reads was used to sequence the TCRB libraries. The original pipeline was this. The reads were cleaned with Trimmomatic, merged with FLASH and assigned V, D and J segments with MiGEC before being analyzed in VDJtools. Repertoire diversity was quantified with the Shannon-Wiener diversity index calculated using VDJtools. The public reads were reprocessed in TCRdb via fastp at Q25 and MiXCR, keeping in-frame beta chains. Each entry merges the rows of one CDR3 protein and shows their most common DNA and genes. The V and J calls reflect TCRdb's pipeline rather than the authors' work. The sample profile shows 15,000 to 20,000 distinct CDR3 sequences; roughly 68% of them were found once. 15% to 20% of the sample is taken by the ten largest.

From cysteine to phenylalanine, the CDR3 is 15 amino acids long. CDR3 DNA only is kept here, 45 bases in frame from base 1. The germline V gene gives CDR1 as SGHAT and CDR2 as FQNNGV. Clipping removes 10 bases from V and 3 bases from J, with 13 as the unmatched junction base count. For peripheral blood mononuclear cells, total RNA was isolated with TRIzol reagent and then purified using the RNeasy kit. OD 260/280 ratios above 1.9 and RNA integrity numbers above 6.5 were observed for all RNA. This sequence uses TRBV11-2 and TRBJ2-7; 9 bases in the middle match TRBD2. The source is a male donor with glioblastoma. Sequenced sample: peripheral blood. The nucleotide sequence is TGTGCCACCGGCGCGAGAGCGGGAGGTCTCTACGAGCAGTACTTC. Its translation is CATGARAGGLYEQYF. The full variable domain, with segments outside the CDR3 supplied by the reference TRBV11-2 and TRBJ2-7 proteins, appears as EAGVAQSPRYKIIEKRQSVAFWCNPISGHATLYWYQQILGQGPKLLIQFQNNGVVDDSQLPKDRFSAERLKGVDSTLKIQPAKLEDSAVYLCATGARAGGLYEQYFGPGTRLTVT.